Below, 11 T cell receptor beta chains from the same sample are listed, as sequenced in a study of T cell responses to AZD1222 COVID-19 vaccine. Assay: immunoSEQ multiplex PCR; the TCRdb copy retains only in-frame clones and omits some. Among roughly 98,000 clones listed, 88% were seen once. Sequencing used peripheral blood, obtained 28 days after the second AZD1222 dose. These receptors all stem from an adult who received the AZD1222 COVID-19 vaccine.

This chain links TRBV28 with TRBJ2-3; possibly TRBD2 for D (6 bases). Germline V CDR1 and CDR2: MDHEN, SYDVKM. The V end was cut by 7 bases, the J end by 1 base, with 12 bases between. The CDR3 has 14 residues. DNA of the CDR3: TGTGCCAGCAATGGAGGGCCTGGCACAGATACGCAGTATTTT. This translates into CASNGGPGTDTQYF.

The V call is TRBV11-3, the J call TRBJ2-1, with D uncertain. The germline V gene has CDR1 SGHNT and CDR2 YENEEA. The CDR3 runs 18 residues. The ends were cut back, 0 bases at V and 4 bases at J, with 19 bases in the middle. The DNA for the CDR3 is TGTGCCAGCAGCTTAGATCGGGCTCGAACAGCCCGGTACAATGAGCAGTTCTTC. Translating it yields CASSLDRARTARYNEQFF.

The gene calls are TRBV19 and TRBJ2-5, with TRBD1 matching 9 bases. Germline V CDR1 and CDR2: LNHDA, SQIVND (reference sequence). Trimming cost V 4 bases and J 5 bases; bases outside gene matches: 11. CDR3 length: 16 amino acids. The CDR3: CASSNWDREQGETQYF. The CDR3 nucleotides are TGTGCCAGTAGTAACTGGGACAGGGAGCAAGGGGAGACCCAGTACTTC.

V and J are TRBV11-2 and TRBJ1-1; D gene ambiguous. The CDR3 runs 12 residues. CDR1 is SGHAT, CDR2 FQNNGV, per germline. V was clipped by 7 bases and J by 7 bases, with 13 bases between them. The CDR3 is CASTHGRSEAFF. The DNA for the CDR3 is TGTGCCAGCACCCACGGGCGGAGTGAAGCTTTCTTT.

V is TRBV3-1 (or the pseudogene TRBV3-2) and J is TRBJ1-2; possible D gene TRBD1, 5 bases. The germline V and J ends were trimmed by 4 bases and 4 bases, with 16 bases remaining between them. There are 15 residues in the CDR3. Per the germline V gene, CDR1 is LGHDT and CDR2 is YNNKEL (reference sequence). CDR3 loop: CASSLRDDTSYGYTF. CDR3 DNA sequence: TGTGCCAGCAGCCTCCGGGACGATACTAGCTATGGCTACACCTTC.

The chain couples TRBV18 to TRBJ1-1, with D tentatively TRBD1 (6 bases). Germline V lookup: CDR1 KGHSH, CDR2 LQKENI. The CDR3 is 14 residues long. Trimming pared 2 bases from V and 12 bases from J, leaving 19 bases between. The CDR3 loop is CASSPTLGAGQTFF. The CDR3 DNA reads TGTGCCAGCTCACCAACCTTGGGGGCAGGACAGACTTTCTTT.

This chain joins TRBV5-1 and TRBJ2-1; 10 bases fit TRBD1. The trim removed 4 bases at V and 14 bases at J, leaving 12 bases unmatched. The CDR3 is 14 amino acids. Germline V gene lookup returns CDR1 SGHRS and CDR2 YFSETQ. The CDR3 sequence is CASSTSGPGTGEFF. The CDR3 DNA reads TGCGCCAGCAGCACATCCGGGCCCGGGACAGGGGAGTTCTTC.

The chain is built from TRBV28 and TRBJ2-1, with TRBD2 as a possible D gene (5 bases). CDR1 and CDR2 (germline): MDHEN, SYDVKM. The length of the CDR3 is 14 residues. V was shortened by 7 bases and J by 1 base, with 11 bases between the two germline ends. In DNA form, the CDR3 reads TGTGCCAGCAATTCGAGGGTATCCTACAATGAGCAGTTCTTC. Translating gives CASNSRVSYNEQFF.

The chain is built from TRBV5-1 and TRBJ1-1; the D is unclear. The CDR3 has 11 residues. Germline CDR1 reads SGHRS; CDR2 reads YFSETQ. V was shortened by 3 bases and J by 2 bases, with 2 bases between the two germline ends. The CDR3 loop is CASSSNTEAFF. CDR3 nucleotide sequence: TGCGCCAGCAGCTCCAACACTGAAGCTTTCTTT.

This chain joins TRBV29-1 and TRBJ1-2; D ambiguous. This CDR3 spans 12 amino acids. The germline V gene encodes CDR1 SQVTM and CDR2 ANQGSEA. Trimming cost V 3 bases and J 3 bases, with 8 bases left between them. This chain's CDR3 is CSVEGSDYGYTF. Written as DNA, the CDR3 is TGCAGCGTTGAGGGCAGCGACTATGGCTACACCTTC. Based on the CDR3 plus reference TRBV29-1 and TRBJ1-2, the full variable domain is SAVISQKPSRDICQRGTSLTIQCQVDSQVTMMFWYRQQPGQSLTLIATANQGSEATYESGFVIDKFPISRPNLTFSTLTVSNMSPEDSSIYLCSVEGSDYGYTFGSGTRLTVV.

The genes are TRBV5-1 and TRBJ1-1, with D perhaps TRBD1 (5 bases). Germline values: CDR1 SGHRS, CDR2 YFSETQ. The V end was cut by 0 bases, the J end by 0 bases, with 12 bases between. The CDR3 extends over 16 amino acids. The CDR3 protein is CASSLGGSTLNTEAFF. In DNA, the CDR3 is TGCGCCAGCAGCTTGGGGGGCAGTACTCTGAACACTGAAGCTTTCTTT.